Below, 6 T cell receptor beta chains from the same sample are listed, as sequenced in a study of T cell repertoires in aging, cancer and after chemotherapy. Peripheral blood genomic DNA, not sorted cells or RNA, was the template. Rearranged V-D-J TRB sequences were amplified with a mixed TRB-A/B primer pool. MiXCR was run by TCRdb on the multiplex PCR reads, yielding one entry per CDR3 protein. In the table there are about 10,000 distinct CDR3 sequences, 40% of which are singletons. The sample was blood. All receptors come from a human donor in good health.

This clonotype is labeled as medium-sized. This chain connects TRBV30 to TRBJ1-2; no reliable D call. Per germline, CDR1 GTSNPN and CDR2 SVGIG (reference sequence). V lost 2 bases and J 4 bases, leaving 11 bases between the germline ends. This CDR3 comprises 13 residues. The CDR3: CAWSRGPGYGYTF. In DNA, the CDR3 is TGTGCCTGGAGTCGCGGTCCGGGCTATGGCTACACCTTC.

The CDR3 DNA reads as TGCAGTGCTGCTCTCCTCGGCGGTGAGCAGTTCTTC. This encodes CSAALLGGEQFF. J is TRBJ2-1 and V is TRBV20-1; D is unresolved. The CDR3 length is 12 residues. The germline V gene encodes CDR1 DFQATT and CDR2 SNEGSKA (reference sequence). Trimming left V 5 bases short and J 9 bases short, with 14 bases between.

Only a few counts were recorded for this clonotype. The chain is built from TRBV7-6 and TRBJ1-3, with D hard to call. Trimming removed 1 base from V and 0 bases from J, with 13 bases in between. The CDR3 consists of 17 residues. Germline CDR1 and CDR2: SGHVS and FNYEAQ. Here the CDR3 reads CASSLGRYSLSGNTIYF. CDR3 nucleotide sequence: TGTGCCAGCAGCTTAGGTCGGTACAGCCTCTCTGGAAACACCATATATTTT.

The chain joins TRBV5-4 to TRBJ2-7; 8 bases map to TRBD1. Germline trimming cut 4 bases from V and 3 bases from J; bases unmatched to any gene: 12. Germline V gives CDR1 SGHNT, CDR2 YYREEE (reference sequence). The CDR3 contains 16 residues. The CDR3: CASSGGRGPWGYEQYF. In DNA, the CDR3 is TGTGCCAGCAGCGGGGGCAGGGGGCCCTGGGGCTACGAGCAGTACTTC.

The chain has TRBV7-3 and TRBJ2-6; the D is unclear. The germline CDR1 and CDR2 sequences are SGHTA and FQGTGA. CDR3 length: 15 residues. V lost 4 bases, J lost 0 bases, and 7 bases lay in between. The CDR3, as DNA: TGTGCCAGCAGCTACTACAGCTCTGGGGCCAACGTCCTGACTTTC. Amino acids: CASSYYSSGANVLTF. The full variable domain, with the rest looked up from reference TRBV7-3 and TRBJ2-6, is GAGVSQTPSNKVTEKGKYVELRCDPISGHTALYWYRQSLGQGPEFLIYFQGTGAADDSGLPNDRFFAVRPEGSVSTLKIQRTERGDSAVYLCASSYYSSGANVLTFGAGSRLTVL.

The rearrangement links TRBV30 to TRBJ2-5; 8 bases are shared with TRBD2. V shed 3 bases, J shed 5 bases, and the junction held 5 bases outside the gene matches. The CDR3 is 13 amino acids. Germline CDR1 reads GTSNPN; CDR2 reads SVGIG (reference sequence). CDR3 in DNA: TGTGCCTGGAGCTTAGCGGGATCCGAGACCCAGTACTTC. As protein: CAWSLAGSETQYF. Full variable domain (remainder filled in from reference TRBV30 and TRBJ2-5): SQTIHQWPATLVQPVGSPLSLECTVEGTSNPNLYWYRQAAGRGLQLLFYSVGIGQISSEVPQNLSASRPQDRQFILSSKKLLLSDSGFYLCAWSLAGSETQYFGPGTRLLVL.